These 10 T cell receptor beta chains share one sample of origin, sequenced in a study of OX40 agonist ivuxolimab in advanced cancers. The assay was immunoSEQ multiplex PCR, and TCRdb's table has in-frame clones only and misses some. The sample consists of 150,000 to 190,000 clones, 90% to 95% of them appearing once. The sequencing here drew on CD4+ or CD8+ T cells sorted from blood, taken in a trial of the OX40 agonist ivuxolimab. The receptor set was obtained from an adult with an advanced solid tumor such as melanoma, head and neck, liver or kidney cancer.

CDR3 nucleotide sequence: TGTGCCAGCAGTTTTGGTGGGGGGCGGTCCTACGAGCAGTACTTC. Translating it yields CASSFGGGRSYEQYF. This chain uses TRBV27 with TRBJ2-7; D might be TRBD1 or TRBD2, each matching 6 bases. Germline V gives CDR1 MNHEY, CDR2 SMNVEV (reference sequence). Trimming took off 3 bases at V and 1 base at J, with 13 bases between the two ends. This CDR3 contains 15 residues.

This chain joins TRBV7-3 and TRBJ2-6, with D possibly called TRBD1 or TRBD2 (5 bases each). The CDR3 spans 16 residues. The V end lost 3 bases, the J end lost 0 bases, and 9 bases lay between the germline ends. Germline CDR1 and CDR2: SGHTA and FQGTGA. CDR3 nucleotide sequence: TGTGCCAGCAGCTTCCAGGGACGCTCTGGGGCCAACGTCCTGACTTTC. Translating gives CASSFQGRSGANVLTF.

The table lists this clone with a count of one. This sequence joins TRBV7-9 and TRBJ1-6; 7 bases agree with TRBD1. CDR1 SEHNR and CDR2 FQNEAQ come from the germline V gene (reference sequence). V lost 5 bases and J lost 9; bases outside the gene matches: 10. The CDR3 loop spans 15 amino acids. For the CDR3, the DNA is TGTGCCAGCAGCCAGGACAGGCCGGGGGGTTCACCCCTCCACTTT. Translating it yields CASSQDRPGGSPLHF.

The chain recombines TRBV5-1 with TRBJ2-5; possibly TRBD1 for D (6 bases). CDR1 is SGHRS, CDR2 YFSETQ, per germline. Trimming removed 2 bases from V and 5 bases from J, with 16 bases in between. CDR3 length: 15 residues. As DNA, the CDR3 is TGCGCCAGCAGCTTCGCCAGGGGTATCGAGGAGACCCAGTACTTC. Translated, it gives CASSFARGIEETQYF.

The V gene is TRBV27, the J gene TRBJ2-6, with 7 positions matching TRBD1. Germline V gene data show CDR1 as MNHEY and CDR2 as SMNVEV (reference sequence). The CDR3 runs to 17 residues. V shed 6 bases, J shed 0 bases, and the junction held 8 bases outside the gene matches. In nucleotides, the CDR3 is TGTGCCAGCAGCCGCCCGGGACAGCCCTCTGGGGCCAACGTCCTGACTTTC. Translated, it gives CASSRPGQPSGANVLTF.

This sequence joins TRBV28 and TRBJ1-2; D uncertain. CDR1 MDHEN and CDR2 SYDVKM come from the germline V gene. Trimming cost V 4 bases and J 5 bases, with 20 bases left between them. The CDR3 has 16 amino acids. The CDR3 sequence is CASSWGPATPPYGYTF. The CDR3, as DNA: TGTGCCAGCAGTTGGGGTCCAGCTACCCCACCTTATGGCTACACCTTC.

The CDR3 nucleotides are TGCGCCAGCAGCCAGACAGGGGGCTATGAAAAACTGTTTTTT. Translated, it gives CASSQTGGYEKLFF. This chain connects TRBV4-3 to TRBJ1-4, with 10 nucleotides matching TRBD1. Trimming cost V 3 bases and J 6 bases; bases outside gene matches: 1. Germline V lookup: CDR1 LGHNA, CDR2 YSLEER. The CDR3 length is 14 residues.

This clone was observed once. The chain carries TRBV5-1 and TRBJ2-3; D may be TRBD2 (5 bases). The CDR3 covers 15 residues. The V and J ends lost 0 bases and 2 bases respectively, with 10 bases between them. Germline CDR1 is SGHRS and CDR2 is YFSETQ. The CDR3 region has the DNA TGCGCCAGCAGCTTGGGTTCTAGCCCCACAGATACGCAGTATTTT. This codes for CASSLGSSPTDTQYF. Based on the CDR3 plus reference TRBV5-1 and TRBJ2-3, the full variable domain is KAGVTQTPRYLIKTRGQQVTLSCSPISGHRSVSWYQQTPGQGLQFLFEYFSETQRNKGNFPGRFSGRQFSNSRSEMNVSTLELGDSALYLCASSLGSSPTDTQYFGPGTRLTVL.

The chain is built from TRBV30 and TRBJ1-5; TRBD1 matches 7 bases. The germline gives CDR1 GTSNPN, CDR2 SVGIG (reference sequence). The CDR3 consists of 14 residues. V was clipped by 1 base and J by 7 bases; unmatched bases: 7. The chain's CDR3 is CAWSGQTGEQPQHF. Written as DNA, the CDR3 is TGTGCCTGGAGTGGGCAAACAGGGGAACAGCCCCAGCATTTT.

The V call is TRBV9, the J call TRBJ1-4; the D is unclear. Looked up from germline, CDR1 is SGDLS and CDR2 is YYNGEE. This CDR3 has 14 residues. With 0 bases removed from V and 3 bases from J, the gap between germline ends came to 6 bases. The CDR3 DNA is TGTGCCAGCAGCGTAGGTACTTCTAATGAAAAACTGTTTTTT. The encoded protein is CASSVGTSNEKLFF.